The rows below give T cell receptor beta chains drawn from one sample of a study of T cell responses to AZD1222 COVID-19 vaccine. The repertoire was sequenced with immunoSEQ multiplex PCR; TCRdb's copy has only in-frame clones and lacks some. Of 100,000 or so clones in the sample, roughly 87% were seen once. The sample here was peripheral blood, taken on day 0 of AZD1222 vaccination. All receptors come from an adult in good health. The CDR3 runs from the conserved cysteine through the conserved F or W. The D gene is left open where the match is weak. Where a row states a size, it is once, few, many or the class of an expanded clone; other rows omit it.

CASSQVWSGDQPQHF,TGCGCCAGCAGCCAAGTTTGGTCAGGGGATCAGCCCCAGCATTTT,TRBV4-1,.,.,TRBJ1-5
CASGDAGYGYTF,TGTGCCAGCGGTGACGCGGGGTATGGCTACACCTTC,TRBV3-1/TRBV3-2,.,.,TRBJ1-2
CASSLEGDEQYF,TGCGCCAGCAGCTTGGAAGGGGACGAGCAGTACTTC,TRBV5-1,.,.,TRBJ2-7
CASSVDGVGGYTF,TGTGCCAGCAGTGTCGACGGAGTCGGTGGCTACACCTTC,TRBV27,.,.,TRBJ1-2
CASRALAGGQGGELFF,TGTGCCAGCAGGGCACTAGCGGGGGGGCAAGGCGGGGAGCTGTTTTTT,TRBV4-2,.,TRBD2,TRBJ2-2
CASSLAQNTGELFF,TGCGCCAGCAGCTTGGCGCAGAACACCGGGGAGCTGTTTTTT,TRBV5-1,.,.,TRBJ2-2
CATGRGGSTDTQYF,TGTGCCACGGGAAGGGGGGGGTCCACAGATACGCAGTATTTT,TRBV5-4,.,.,TRBJ2-3
CASSQDTGVNTGELFF,TGCGCCAGCAGCCAAGATACAGGGGTCAATACCGGGGAGCTGTTTTTT,TRBV4-3,.,TRBD1,TRBJ2-2
CATSRGPGGASGNTIYF,TGTGCCACCAGCAGAGGACCAGGGGGCGCTTCTGGAAACACCATATATTTT,TRBV15,few,TRBD1,TRBJ1-3
CASSQEGLTNQPQHF,TGCGCCAGCAGCCAGGAAGGACTGACGAATCAGCCCCAGCATTTT,TRBV4-1,.,.,TRBJ1-5
CASGDRGTYNEQFF,TGTGCCAGCGGTGACAGGGGTACCTACAATGAGCAGTTCTTC,TRBV6-1,.,TRBD1,TRBJ2-1
CASSLVTDDEQFF,TGTGCCAGCAGCTTAGTTACCGACGATGAGCAGTTCTTC,TRBV7-8,.,.,TRBJ2-1
CATSDLRGSNSPLHF,TGTGCCACCAGTGATTTGAGGGGCTCTAATTCACCCCTCCACTTT,TRBV24-1,.,.,TRBJ1-6
CASSIGQGAMAQYF,TGTGCCAGTAGTATAGGACAGGGGGCGATGGCCCAGTACTTC,TRBV19,once,TRBD1,TRBJ2-5
CASSQGTGGPYEQYF,TGTGCCAGCAGCCAAGGCACCGGGGGGCCCTACGAGCAGTACTTC,TRBV4-2,.,.,TRBJ2-7
CASSFQENTEAFF,TGTGCCAGCAGCTTCCAGGAGAACACTGAAGCTTTCTTT,TRBV27,.,.,TRBJ1-1
CASSSTWASGGINEQFF,TGTGCCAGCAGCTCAACCTGGGCTAGCGGGGGGATCAATGAGCAGTTCTTC,TRBV7-8,few,TRBD2,TRBJ2-1
CASSMDREMRKLFF,TGTGCCAGTAGTATGGACCGGGAAATGAGGAAACTGTTTTTT,TRBV19,.,.,TRBJ1-4
CASSLVGDQPQHF,TGTGCCAGTAGTCTTGTAGGGGATCAGCCCCAGCATTTT,TRBV19,.,.,TRBJ1-5
CASSPSNGVTEAFF,TGCGCCAGCAGCCCAAGTAACGGGGTAACCGAAGCTTTCTTT,TRBV4-3,few,.,TRBJ1-1
CASSRDRVYNEQFF,TGTGCCAGCAGCCGGGACAGGGTATACAATGAGCAGTTCTTC,TRBV5-6,.,TRBD1,TRBJ2-1
CASSALTTGGRKQPQHF,TGTGCCAGTAGTGCGCTAACGACAGGGGGTAGAAAACAGCCCCAGCATTTT,TRBV19,.,TRBD1,TRBJ1-5
CASSLGNGNTIYF,TGTGCCAGCAGCTTAGGGAACGGAAACACCATATATTTT,TRBV11-3,.,.,TRBJ1-3
CAFRQGSSYNSPLHF,TGTGCCTTCAGACAGGGGAGCTCCTATAATTCACCCCTCCACTTT,TRBV30,.,TRBD1,TRBJ1-6
CASSYRRPNTEAFF,TGTGCCAGCAGTTACAGGAGGCCCAACACTGAAGCTTTCTTT,TRBV6-5,.,.,TRBJ1-1
CASSQGNEETQYF,TGCGCCAGCAGCCAAGGCAACGAAGAGACCCAGTACTTC,TRBV4-1,.,.,TRBJ2-5
CASSQEWRVLANYGYTF,TGTGCCAGCAGCCAAGAGTGGCGGGTACTAGCTAACTATGGCTACACCTTC,TRBV4-2,.,.,TRBJ1-2
CASSLVAGVYTQYF,TGTGCCAGCAGCTTAGTCGCGGGGGTTTATACGCAGTATTTT,TRBV13,few,TRBD2,TRBJ2-3
CASSQGLGEETQYF,TGCGCCAGCAGCCAAGGCTTGGGGGAAGAGACCCAGTACTTC,TRBV4-3,.,.,TRBJ2-5
CASSHRQGSGYTF,TGTGCCAGCAGCCACCGACAGGGAAGTGGCTACACCTTC,TRBV3-1/TRBV3-2,.,TRBD1,TRBJ1-2
CASSEFAGTPSFSGNTIYF,TGCGCCAGCAGTGAGTTCGCCGGGACGCCTTCTTTCTCTGGAAACACCATATATTTT,TRBV10-1,.,.,TRBJ1-3
CASSLVGTEAFF,TGTGCCAGCAGCTTAGTTGGCACTGAAGCTTTCTTT,TRBV11-2,.,.,TRBJ1-1
CASRVTMNTEAFF,TGTGCCAGCAGAGTTACAATGAACACTGAAGCTTTCTTT,TRBV12-3/TRBV12-4,medium-sized,.,TRBJ1-1
CASSYSGRGPYNEQFF,TGTGCCAGCAGTTACTCTGGCAGGGGGCCCTACAATGAGCAGTTCTTC,TRBV6-6,.,TRBD1,TRBJ2-1
CASSFQGPDGYTF,TGCGCCAGCAGCTTTCAGGGGCCCGATGGCTACACCTTC,TRBV5-1,.,.,TRBJ1-2
CASSFVRTSYEQYF,TGTGCCAGCAGCTTCGTCCGGACTTCCTACGAGCAGTACTTC,TRBV7-2,.,.,TRBJ2-7
CASSPPNRGSSYNEQFF,TGTGCCAGCTCACCACCAAACAGGGGATCCTCCTACAATGAGCAGTTCTTC,TRBV18,.,TRBD1,TRBJ2-1
CASSLAGGPYEQYF,TGTGCCAGCAGCTTAGCGGGGGGTCCCTACGAGCAGTACTTC,TRBV5-6,once,TRBD2,TRBJ2-7
CASSTRQDSYEQYF,TGCGCCAGCAGCACCCGACAGGATAGCTACGAGCAGTACTTC,TRBV4-1,.,.,TRBJ2-7
CASSQAQVGLIVQGANQPQHF,TGTGCCAGCAGCCAAGCTCAGGTTGGGCTGATCGTACAGGGAGCCAATCAGCCCCAGCATTTT,TRBV3-1/TRBV3-2,.,.,TRBJ1-5
CASSEETGGTQYF,TGCGCCAGCAGTGAGGAGACAGGTGGGACCCAGTACTTC,TRBV10-1,.,.,TRBJ2-5
CASSLTGGEQYF,TGTGCCAGCAGCCTGACAGGGGGCGAGCAGTACTTC,TRBV5-6,.,TRBD1,TRBJ2-7
CASSTLSHYEQYF,TGTGCCAGCAGCACCCTCTCCCACTACGAGCAGTACTTC,TRBV7-9,once,.,TRBJ2-7
CASSYSAKEKLFF,TGTGCCAGCAGTTACTCGGCAAAGGAAAAACTGTTTTTT,TRBV6-5,few,.,TRBJ1-4
CASIPEGGYSYEQYF,TGTGCCAGCATCCCAGAAGGGGGTTACTCCTACGAGCAGTACTTC,TRBV7-9,.,.,TRBJ2-7
CASSRNSGGGETQYF,TGCGCCAGCAGCCGCAATAGCGGGGGAGGAGAGACCCAGTACTTC,TRBV5-1,.,TRBD2,TRBJ2-5
CARSLACGLANYGYTF,TGTGCCAGAAGCTTGGCCTGCGGGTTAGCTAACTATGGCTACACCTTC,TRBV5-3,.,.,TRBJ1-2
CASTRGYDYGYTF,TGTGCCAGCACTAGGGGTTATGACTATGGCTACACCTTC,TRBV6-5,once,.,TRBJ1-2
CASTLCRGGGQPQHF,TGTGCCAGCACCCTATGTCGGGGGGGAGGTCAGCCCCAGCATTTT,TRBV6-5,once,.,TRBJ1-5
CASSLGANYGYTF,TGTGCCAGCAGTCTGGGGGCTAACTATGGCTACACCTTC,TRBV6-5,.,.,TRBJ1-2
CASSLTTGVGANEKLFF,TGTGCCAGCAGCTTAACTACAGGGGTAGGGGCAAATGAAAAACTGTTTTTT,TRBV13,.,TRBD1,TRBJ1-4
CSASRSTPGNTIYF,TGCAGTGCTAGTAGGTCGACGCCTGGAAACACCATATATTTT,TRBV20-1,.,.,TRBJ1-3
CASSYSKVQRQYF,TGTGCCAGCAGTTACTCGAAAGTTCAACGGCAGTACTTC,TRBV6-5,.,.,TRBJ2-7
CASSDWDSLNTEAFF,TGTGCCAGCAGTGATTGGGACAGCCTGAACACTGAAGCTTTCTTT,TRBV6-1,.,TRBD1,TRBJ1-1